These 7 T cell receptor beta chains were all obtained from the same sample, sequenced in a study of early T cells in non-severe SARS-CoV-2 infection. TCRdb redid the calling of the 5' RACE reads with MiXCR, one entry per CDR3 protein. The sample includes approximately 110,000 distinct CDR3 sequences, just under 15% of them seen just once. The sequencing input was whole blood. The source of these receptors is an adult who was a healthcare worker with PCR-confirmed SARS-CoV-2 infection or an uninfected control (not recorded which).

The gene calls are TRBV7-3 and TRBJ1-1; D ambiguous. The CDR3 is 14 residues long. With 4 bases removed from V and 3 bases from J, the gap between germline ends came to 12 bases. Germline V gene sequence: CDR1 SGHTA, CDR2 FQGTGA. This chain's CDR3 is CASSSDGRYTEAFF. CDR3 sequence (DNA): TGTGCCAGCAGCTCCGACGGTCGGTACACTGAAGCTTTCTTT. The entire variable domain, with the rest obtained from reference TRBV7-3 and TRBJ1-1, is as follows: GAGVSQTPSNKVTEKGKYVELRCDPISGHTALYWYRQSLGQGPEFLIYFQGTGAADDSGLPNDRFFAVRPEGSVSTLKIQRTERGDSAVYLCASSSDGRYTEAFFGQGTRLTVV.

V gene TRBV20-1 combines with J gene TRBJ1-1, with a tentative D call TRBD1 (6 bases). Per germline, CDR1 DFQATT and CDR2 SNEGSKA (reference sequence). V shed 0 bases and J shed 4 bases, with 15 bases lying between them. The CDR3 sequence is 15 residues long. DNA for the CDR3: TGCAGTGCTAGAGAACAGACAGGACCGAGCACTGAAGCTTTCTTT. Its protein product is CSAREQTGPSTEAFF.

This clonotype has ten or more counts. The chain joins TRBV5-5 to TRBJ2-6; the D call may be TRBD1 or TRBD2 (6 bases each). V lost 1 base to trimming and J lost 4 bases, with 24 bases between them. The V gene's germline CDR1 is SGHKS and CDR2 YYEKEE (reference sequence). The CDR3 loop spans 20 amino acids. The CDR3 DNA is TGTGCCAGCAGCTTGACAGGGTTTCAGGGACTGTTAGGAGGGGCCAACGTCCTGACTTTC. It codes for CASSLTGFQGLLGGANVLTF.

This clonotype was seen only once. The gene calls are TRBV7-2 and TRBJ1-2; perhaps TRBD1 as D (5 bases). The germline gives CDR1 SGHTA, CDR2 FQGNSA. The ends were cut back, 5 bases at V and 7 bases at J, with 11 bases in the middle. CDR3 size: 12 residues. CDR3 coding DNA: TGTGCCAGCAGCCGGGACCCCCGTGGCTACACCTTC. Its protein is CASSRDPRGYTF.

This clonotype was observed many times. The junction departs from germline at one end; a sequencing error may be responsible. The chain joins TRBV4-2 to TRBJ1-4; 11 positions agree with TRBD1. Germline CDR1 and CDR2: LGHNA and YNFKEQ. The CDR3 has 13 amino acids. The CDR3 sequence: CASSQDSSGQGVF. The DNA of the CDR3 is TGTGCCAGCAGCCAAGATTCATCGGGACAGGGGGTTTTT.

The chain combines TRBV7-9 with TRBJ1-1; no definite D call. Per the germline V gene, CDR1 is SEHNR and CDR2 is FQNEAQ (reference sequence). Between the trimmed V and J ends, which lost 5 bases and 6 bases, there was a span of 22 bases. This CDR3 is built from 16 residues. The CDR3 protein is CASSPAAVDRGAEAFF. For the CDR3, the DNA is TGTGCCAGCAGCCCGGCAGCGGTGGATCGGGGAGCTGAAGCTTTCTTT.

This clonotype has only a few counts. At one end, the junction sequence differs from germline, possibly due to a read error. This chain links TRBV6-4 with TRBJ1-4; D remains ambiguous. Germline loops: CDR1 MRHNA, CDR2 SNTAGT. This CDR3 spans 10 amino acids. The CDR3 here is CASSGRLKAF. As DNA, the CDR3 is TGTGCCAGCAGTGGCAGGTTAAAGGCTTTT.